The present TCR beta chain was sequenced within a study of OX40 agonist ivuxolimab in advanced cancers. About the study as a whole: Ivuxolimab was a fully human IgG2 agonistic monoclonal antibody targeting the costimulatory receptor OX40 (CD134). Intravenous ivuxolimab was administered to patients every 2 weeks at six dose levels: 0.01, 0.1, 0.3, 1.5, 3 and 10 mg/kg. Of the roughly 50 dose-escalation patients, hepatocellular carcinoma was present in about 20, melanoma in approximately 15, renal cell carcinoma in 9 and head and neck cancer in 9. In the dose-escalation cohort, around four fifths of patients were male, and the mean age was approximately 60 years, with a range of 23 to 79. Prior anti-PD-1, anti-PD-L1 or anti-CTLA-4 therapy was permitted, and approximately 40% of dose-escalation patients had received checkpoint inhibitors. Three dose-escalation patients achieved partial responses, one with hepatocellular carcinoma and two with cutaneous melanoma. Peripheral TCRbeta sequencing was intended to test whether TCR sequence diversity was altered and clonal T-cell expansion was caused by ivuxolimab. The paper describes the monotherapy dose-escalation part (N = 52 patients) of the phase I trial of ivuxolimab. General findings and caveats noted by the study authors: Low levels of normalized T-cell clonal expansion were also seen in some nonresponding patients. Clonal expansion of both CD4+ and CD8+ blood T cells was observed from baseline to week 6 at doses 0.1 to 3.0 mg/kg. Which antigens the clonally expanded peripheral T cells were specific for was not determined. In the 0.1-3.0 mg/kg groups, partial responders were among the patients with the lowest normalized peripheral clonal expansion, particularly in CD8+ T cells. After ivuxolimab, expanded clones were on average more numerous among CD8+ T cells than among CD4+ T cells.

Genomic DNA was isolated from the sorted cells so that the TCRbeta CDR3 region could be sequenced. The immunoSEQ Assay was used for sequencing of TCRbeta CDR3 regions. Entries here come from immuneACCESS through TCRdb and include only in-frame sequences with V and J called. Some clones fail to appear in such tables; in the studies checked, an unresolved V gene covers under half of the shortfall, and the cause of the remainder is unknown. This sample lists roughly 32,000 clones; roughly 89% were detected once. Approximately 26% of the sample goes to the ten largest clones. Trimming at the junction amounts to 4 bases on V and 4 bases on J, and the germline ends lie 10 bases apart. The CDR3 starts with the cysteine, ends with the phenylalanine, and has 13 residues. Only the CDR3 region is kept as DNA, spanning 39 bases read in frame from base 1. CDR1 and CDR2, looked up from the germline V gene (reference sequence), are PRHDT and FYEKMQ.

Patients with autoimmune disease history or receiving systemic immunosuppression were excluded from the trial. Peripheral blood for TCR sequencing was collected from all dose cohorts at baseline, on cycle 4 day 1, and on cycle 7 day 1. Samples came from an open-label, multicenter, first-in-human phase I dose-escalation trial of ivuxolimab. The trial enrolled adults with locally advanced or metastatic head and neck squamous cell, hepatocellular, melanoma or renal cell carcinoma. CD4+ and CD8+ T cells were sorted separately from peripheral blood before TCR sequencing. With respect to this clone: Its antigen remains undetermined. Per-nucleotide qualities are absent, and no much larger clonotype sits a single base away.

The TCR sequence derives from an adult with an advanced solid tumor such as melanoma, head and neck, liver or kidney cancer. The sample in question was CD4+ or CD8+ T cells sorted from blood, obtained in a trial of the OX40 agonist ivuxolimab. Recombination linked TRBV13 to TRBJ1-1; the D gene is perhaps TRBD1, from 6 matching bases. For the CDR3, the sequence is CASSSEGGTEAFF. The bases are TGTGCCAGCAGCTCAGAGGGGGGCACTGAAGCTTTCTTT.